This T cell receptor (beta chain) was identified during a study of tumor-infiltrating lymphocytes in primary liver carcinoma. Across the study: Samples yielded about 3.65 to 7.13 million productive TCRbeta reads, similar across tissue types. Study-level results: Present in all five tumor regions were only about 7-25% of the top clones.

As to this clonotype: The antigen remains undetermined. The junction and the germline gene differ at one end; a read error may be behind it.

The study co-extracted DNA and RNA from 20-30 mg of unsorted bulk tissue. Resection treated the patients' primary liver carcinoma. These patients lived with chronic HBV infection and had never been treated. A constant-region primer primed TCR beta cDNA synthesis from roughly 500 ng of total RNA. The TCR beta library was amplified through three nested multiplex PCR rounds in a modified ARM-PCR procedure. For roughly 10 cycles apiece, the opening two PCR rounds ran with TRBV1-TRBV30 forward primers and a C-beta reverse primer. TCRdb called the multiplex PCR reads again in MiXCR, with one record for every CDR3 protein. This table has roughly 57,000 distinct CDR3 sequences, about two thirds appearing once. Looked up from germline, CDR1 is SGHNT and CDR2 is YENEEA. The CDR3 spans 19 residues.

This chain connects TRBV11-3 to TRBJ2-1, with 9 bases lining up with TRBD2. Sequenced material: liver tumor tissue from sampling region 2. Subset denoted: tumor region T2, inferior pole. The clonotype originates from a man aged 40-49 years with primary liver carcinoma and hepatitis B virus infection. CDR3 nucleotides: TGTGCCAGCAGATTAGATCAGCGGGAGGCGTTCAGCTCATACAATGAGCAGTTCTTC. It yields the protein CASRLDQREAFSSYNEQFF. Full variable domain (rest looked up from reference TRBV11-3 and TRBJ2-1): EAGVVQSPRYKIIEKKQPVAFWCNPISGHNTLYWYLQNLGQGPELLIRYENEEAVDDSQLPKDRFSAERLKGVDSTLKIQPAELGDSAVYLCASRLDQREAFSSYNEQFFGPGTRLTVL.